The clone carrying this T cell receptor beta chain was seen only a few times. Its cognate antigen is unknown. Produced via immunoSEQ multiplex PCR; TCRdb's table is partial and in-frame only. Of about 140,000 clones in the sample, around 89% were seen once. The sample belongs to a study of T cell responses to AZD1222 COVID-19 vaccine. Per the germline V gene, CDR1 is SEHNR and CDR2 is FQNEAQ (reference sequence). The length of the CDR3 is 13 residues. Trimming shortened V by 0 bases and J by 8 bases, and 10 bases separated the two germline ends. Study observations and caveats: The donors showed a predominance of white British ancestry and of females, with possible underestimation of clonal diversity. There were vaccine-associated CD4 TCRs across spike, dominant at 160-218 and 743-854.

The specimen was peripheral blood, collected on day 0 of AZD1222 vaccination. This clonotype was sampled from an adult in good health. This sequence joins TRBV7-9 and TRBJ1-2; D might be TRBD1 (5 bases). This CDR3 is CASSLAGASGYTF. The CDR3 DNA reads as TGTGCCAGCAGCTTAGCCGGGGCTTCCGGCTACACCTTC.